This entry lists 30 T cell receptor beta chains sequenced from one sample in a study of blood T cell repertoires in COVID-19. The repertoire was sequenced with immunoSEQ multiplex PCR; TCRdb's copy has only in-frame clones and lacks some. The table lists 110,000 or so clones, approximately 85% of them singletons. The sequencing sample was made of peripheral blood. These receptors were obtained from a man aged 35 to 55 with acute or convalescent COVID-19.

The chain couples TRBV10-3 to TRBJ2-7; the D gene is possibly TRBD2 (5 bases). V shed 8 bases and J shed 0 bases, with 14 bases lying between them. This CDR3 spans 14 amino acids. Germline lookup yields CDR1 ENHRY and CDR2 SYGVKD. This chain's CDR3 is CAISLGGGSYEQYF. In nucleotides, the CDR3 is TGTGCCATCTCCTTGGGTGGAGGCTCCTACGAGCAGTACTTC.

This clone was detected only a few times. This chain connects TRBV12-5 to TRBJ1-5, with D perhaps matching TRBD1 (6 bases). Trimming stripped 0 bases from V and 0 bases from J, with 24 bases between. Per germline, CDR1 LGHNT and CDR2 FRNRAP. The CDR3 contains 21 residues. The CDR3 region is CASGLVEGGMGAGSSNQPQHF. CDR3 nucleotide sequence: TGTGCTAGTGGTTTGGTCGAAGGGGGAATGGGGGCAGGTAGTAGCAATCAGCCCCAGCATTTT.

Concerning this clone: Different DNA sequences within this sample yield the same CDR3. V is TRBV24-1 and J is TRBJ1-2; D is uncertain. The CDR3 extends over 12 amino acids. Germline V gene lookup returns CDR1 KGHDR and CDR2 SFDVKD. Trimming took off 5 bases at V and 5 bases at J, with 8 bases between the two ends. The CDR3 DNA follows: TGTGCCACCAGTGCAGGCCTTTATGGCTACACCTTC. Protein: CATSAGLYGYTF.

For the CDR3, the DNA is TGTGCCAGTGGGACTTTGGAAAGACACGAGCAGTACTTC. It yields the protein CASGTLERHEQYF. The J gene is TRBJ2-7, the V gene TRBV12-3 or TRBV12-4; D is possibly TRBD2 (6 bases). CDR3 size: 13 residues. V was trimmed by 9 bases and J by 5 bases, leaving 17 bases between them.

The gene calls are TRBV7-2 and TRBJ1-3, with 9 bases lining up with TRBD1. CDR1 and CDR2 (germline): SGHTA, FQGNSA. J was trimmed by 0 bases and V by 6 bases; bases with no gene match: 9. CDR3 length equals 17 residues. The CDR3: CASSLQGASLSGNTIYF. CDR3 DNA sequence: TGTGCCAGCAGTTTACAGGGGGCCTCACTCTCTGGAAACACCATATATTTT.

This clone occurred a few times. This chain uses TRBV5-1 with TRBJ2-7; maybe TRBD2 (6 bases). The germline V and J ends were trimmed by 0 bases and 5 bases, with 15 bases remaining between them. The CDR3 has 15 residues. Germline-derived CDR1 and CDR2 are SGHRS and YFSETQ. The CDR3 spells CASSLGVAAGNEQYF. The DNA for the CDR3 is TGCGCCAGCAGCTTGGGGGTAGCGGCAGGAAACGAGCAGTACTTC.

A single count supports this clone. The chain joins TRBV20-1 to TRBJ2-7; possible D gene TRBD1, 6 bases. The germline V and J ends were trimmed by 3 bases and 3 bases, with 12 bases remaining between them. Germline CDR1 and CDR2: DFQATT and SNEGSKA (reference sequence). The CDR3 contains 13 residues. The CDR3 sequence is CSASLDRNYEQYF. In DNA form, the CDR3 reads TGCAGTGCTAGTTTGGACAGAAACTACGAGCAGTACTTC.

This clone has only one observation. The CDR3 is CSASRAGEGSNQPQHF. CDR3 nucleotide sequence: TGCAGTGCTAGTCGGGCAGGGGAGGGGAGCAATCAGCCCCAGCATTTT. The chain combines TRBV20-1 with TRBJ1-5; D possibly corresponds to TRBD1 (6 bases). V gave up 3 bases and J gave up 1 base, with 16 bases separating them. CDR1 is DFQATT and CDR2 is SNEGSKA in the germline V gene (reference sequence). This CDR3 comprises 16 residues.

In its sample, this clone was seen a few times. The V gene is TRBV14, the J gene TRBJ1-2, with D maybe TRBD1 (6 bases). The V and J ends lost 4 bases and 4 bases respectively, with 16 bases between them. The CDR3 covers 15 residues. Per the germline V gene, CDR1 is SGHDN and CDR2 is FVKESK. CDR3 nucleotide sequence: TGTGCCAGCAGCCCTGGGGGGGCACGGGGCTATGGCTACACCTTC. Translated, it gives CASSPGGARGYGYTF.

The chain carries TRBV7-6 and TRBJ2-1, with 14 bases fitting TRBD2. This CDR3 comprises 19 residues. Germline loops: CDR1 SGHVS, CDR2 FNYEAQ. Trimming took 3 bases from V and 0 from J; bases not matched to a gene: 7. Here the CDR3 reads CASSFGLAGGGSSYNEQFF. The CDR3 nucleotides are TGTGCCAGCAGCTTCGGACTAGCGGGGGGCGGAAGCTCCTACAATGAGCAGTTCTTC. Using reference TRBV7-6 and TRBJ2-1 for the parts outside the CDR3, the full variable domain is GAGVSQSPRYKVTKRGQDVALRCDPISGHVSLYWYRQALGQGPEFLTYFNYEAQQDKSGLPNDRFSAERPEGSISTLTIQRTEQRDSAMYRCASSFGLAGGGSSYNEQFFGPGTRLTVL.

Remarks on this clone: Other DNA sequences in this sample translate to the same CDR3. This sequence joins TRBV5-5 and TRBJ2-1; 8 positions agree with TRBD1. V trimming: 3 bases; J trimming: 3 bases; junction bases outside the gene matches: 2. CDR1 SGHKS and CDR2 YYEKEE come from the germline V gene (reference sequence). CDR3 length: 14 amino acids. CDR3 coding DNA: TGTGCCAGCAGCTCCGGGACAGGCTACAATGAGCAGTTCTTC. It is translated as CASSSGTGYNEQFF.

The chain has TRBV19 and TRBJ2-1, with TRBD2 identical over 9 bases. Trimming removed 6 bases from V and 4 bases from J; junction bases left unmatched: 4. Per the germline V gene, CDR1 is LNHDA and CDR2 is SQIVND (reference sequence). This CDR3 is 14 amino acids long. The CDR3 here is CASRRLAEYNEQFF. The CDR3 bases are TGTGCCAGTAGGAGACTAGCGGAATACAATGAGCAGTTCTTC. The full variable domain, completed using reference TRBV19 and TRBJ2-1, is DGGITQSPKYLFRKEGQNVTLSCEQNLNHDAMYWYRQDPGQGLRLIYYSQIVNDFQKGDIAEGYSVSREKKESFPLTVTSAQKNPTAFYLCASRRLAEYNEQFFGPGTRLTVL.

The V and J genes are TRBV7-2 and TRBJ1-2, with D unresolved. Between the trimmed V and J ends, which lost 5 bases and 3 bases, there was a span of 19 bases. Germline assignment: CDR1 SGHTA and CDR2 FQGNSA. The CDR3 is made up of 16 amino acids. This CDR3 is CASSDWTGSGDYGYTF. The CDR3 bases are TGTGCCAGCAGCGACTGGACGGGGAGCGGGGACTATGGCTACACCTTC.

The chain combines TRBV4-1 with TRBJ1-1; a possible D gene is TRBD1 (5 bases). This CDR3 is 15 amino acids long. V lost 6 bases and J lost 1, with 15 bases in between. CDR1 and CDR2 (germline): MGHRA, YSYEKL. The CDR3 DNA reads as TGCGCCAGCAGGCTAAAGATCGGGGGGAACACTGAAGCTTTCTTT. This gives the protein CASRLKIGGNTEAFF.

This chain links TRBV4-1 with TRBJ1-1; 7 bases fit TRBD1. Losses at the gene ends were 1 base for V and 5 bases for J; bases not matched to a gene: 10. Germline V gene sequence: CDR1 MGHRA, CDR2 YSYEKL. CDR3 length: 16 amino acids. Written as DNA, the CDR3 is TGCGCCAGCAGCCAAGGGCGGCAGGGGGGTAGGACTGAAGCTTTCTTT. This sequence encodes CASSQGRQGGRTEAFF.

The chain joins TRBV6-6 to TRBJ1-5, with 7 bases that match TRBD1. This CDR3 is 13 amino acids long. Trimming took 6 bases from V and 6 from J; bases not matched to a gene: 5. Germline lookup yields CDR1 MNHNY and CDR2 SVGAGI (reference sequence). The CDR3 here is CASRLGGGQPQHF. CDR3 nucleotide sequence: TGTGCCAGCAGATTAGGGGGCGGTCAGCCCCAGCATTTT.

The rearrangement uses TRBV5-5 and TRBJ1-1; 11 bases match TRBD1. The CDR3 sequence is 15 residues long. Germline V gene lookup returns CDR1 SGHKS and CDR2 YYEKEE (reference sequence). V was pared by 4 bases and J by 3 bases, with 5 bases of the junction left unmatched. CDR3 DNA: TGTGCCAGCAGCCGTCCGGGACAGGGGGACACTGAAGCTTTCTTT. Its translation is CASSRPGQGDTEAFF.

As concerns this clone: A read error may produce the germline difference seen at one junction end. V and J are TRBV18 and TRBJ2-3, with a tentative D call TRBD1 (6 bases). CDR1 and CDR2 from the germline V gene are KGHSH and LQKENI. The CDR3 totals 14 residues. CDR3 protein: CATRPDRSTDTQYF. Written as DNA, the CDR3 is TGTGCCACCCGGCCCGACAGGAGCACGGATACGCAGTATTTT.

This clone was counted a few times. The V call is TRBV4-1, the J call TRBJ2-3; 11 bases line up with TRBD2. Per germline, CDR1 MGHRA and CDR2 YSYEKL. With V trimmed by 2 bases and J by 3 bases, 7 bases remained unmatched. The CDR3 runs to 17 residues. Written as DNA, the CDR3 is TGCGCCAGCAGCCAATATAGTACTAGCGGGGGTACAGATACGCAGTATTTT. This codes for CASSQYSTSGGTDTQYF.

V gene TRBV18 combines with J gene TRBJ2-7, with TRBD2 matching 10 bases. The CDR3 is made up of 15 amino acids. The J segment lost 2 bases and the V segment lost 4 bases, leaving 5 bases of the junction unmatched. Germline V lookup: CDR1 KGHSH, CDR2 LQKENI. The CDR3 DNA reads as TGTGCCAGCTCACACGGGACTAGCGAGACCTACGAGCAGTACTTC. Translating it yields CASSHGTSETYEQYF.

This clone occurred a few times. V and J are TRBV28 and TRBJ2-1; the D is unclear. Germline V gives CDR1 MDHEN, CDR2 SYDVKM. This CDR3 contains 14 residues. Trimming cost V 5 bases and J 2 bases, with 10 bases left between them. CDR3 DNA sequence: TGTGCCAGCAGTCCGCTTCGGGCCTACAATGAGCAGTTCTTC. Translated, it gives CASSPLRAYNEQFF. Full variable domain (missing parts from reference TRBV28 and TRBJ2-1): DVKVTQSSRYLVKRTGEKVFLECVQDMDHENMFWYRQDPGLGLRLIYFSYDVKMKEKGDIPEGYSVSREKKERFSLILESASTNQTSMYLCASSPLRAYNEQFFGPGTRLTVL.

This chain links TRBV24-1 with TRBJ1-4, with 11 nucleotides matching TRBD1. With V trimmed by 2 bases and J by 8 bases, 12 bases remained unmatched. The germline V gene encodes CDR1 KGHDR and CDR2 SFDVKD. The CDR3 runs 18 residues. CDR3 DNA sequence: TGTGCCACCAGTGATTCCCGGGACAGGGGGGGTCTAGGCGAAAAACTGTTTTTT. Its translation: CATSDSRDRGGLGEKLFF.

The V call is TRBV19, the J call TRBJ2-2; 7 bases are shared with TRBD1. The germline V gene encodes CDR1 LNHDA and CDR2 SQIVND (reference sequence). The V gene end was trimmed by 7 bases and the J gene end by 3 bases; junction bases not matched to a gene: 14. The CDR3 length is 17 residues. Here the CDR3 reads CASTTLPGTAYTGELFF. The CDR3 nucleotides read TGTGCCAGTACCACATTGCCGGGGACAGCCTACACCGGGGAGCTGTTTTTT.

The V call is TRBV27, the J call TRBJ2-7; a possible D gene is TRBD2 (7 bases). V was shortened by 2 bases and J by 6 bases, with 11 bases between the two germline ends. CDR1 is MNHEY and CDR2 is SMNVEV in the germline V gene (reference sequence). The CDR3 is 13 residues long. The CDR3 DNA reads TGTGCCAGCAGTTTAGGGGAGGGGGGCGAGCAGTACTTC. Encoded protein: CASSLGEGGEQYF.

The chain couples TRBV6-2 or TRBV6-3 to TRBJ1-1; weak D call: TRBD1 (5 bases). V lost 6 bases to trimming and J lost 4 bases, with 15 bases between them. The CDR3 length is 14 residues. Per the germline V gene, CDR1 is MNHEY and CDR2 is SVGEGT. CDR3 coding DNA: TGTGCCAGCAGCAGTCAGGGAGGATCCACTGAAGCTTTCTTT. Protein: CASSSQGGSTEAFF.

The rearrangement joins TRBV4-3 to TRBJ2-3, with a possible D match to TRBD1 (5 bases). Germline CDR1 reads LGHNA; CDR2 reads YSLEER. The CDR3 runs 14 residues. The germline V and J ends were trimmed by 3 bases and 4 bases, with 11 bases remaining between them. The CDR3, as DNA: TGCGCCAGCAGCCACGGGTCAGGGTCAGATACGCAGTATTTT. Translation: CASSHGSGSDTQYF.

This chain connects TRBV11-2 to TRBJ2-4, with 11 positions matching TRBD2. CDR3 length: 15 amino acids. The V gene's germline CDR1 is SGHAT and CDR2 FQNNGV. V lost 1 base, J lost 8 bases, and 4 bases stayed unmatched. For the CDR3, the DNA is TGTGCCAGCAGCTTAGTGGGGACTAGCGGACACATTCAGTACTTC. Translating it yields CASSLVGTSGHIQYF.

This chain joins TRBV12-3 or TRBV12-4 and TRBJ2-7, with D maybe TRBD1 (6 bases). The V and J ends lost 6 bases and 1 base respectively, with 10 bases between them. This CDR3 region has 13 residues. The CDR3 protein is CASREDRSYEQYF. CDR3 bases: TGTGCCAGCAGGGAGGACAGATCCTACGAGCAGTACTTC.

The V gene is TRBV7-9, the J gene TRBJ2-7; D is undetermined. The CDR3 loop spans 12 amino acids. Trimming took off 2 bases at V and 3 bases at J, with 5 bases between the two ends. Germline loops: CDR1 SEHNR, CDR2 FQNEAQ (reference sequence). Here the CDR3 DNA reads TGTGCCAGCAGCTTACCCGGCTACGAGCAGTACTTC. This encodes CASSLPGYEQYF.

CDR3 DNA sequence: TGCGCCAGCAGCTCACCCGACAGGGGGGTTAATGAAAAACTGTTTTTT. Translation gives CASSSPDRGVNEKLFF. The chain is built from TRBV5-1 and TRBJ1-4, with TRBD1 matching over 9 bases. The CDR3 is 16 amino acids. From germline, CDR1 is SGHRS and CDR2 YFSETQ. Germline trimming cut 3 bases from V and 4 bases from J; bases unmatched to any gene: 7.